This TCR beta chain comes out of a study of shared clonotypes between healthy human individuals (TCRdb year 2020). Regarding the study in general: Three men and a couple of women, aged 18 to 49 years, made up the cohort. The study deeply sequenced blood TCR repertoires of five healthy adults to estimate repertoire size and the extent of clonotype sharing between individuals. To increase sequencing depth and limit assay-specific biases, different laboratories used diverse techniques to prepare libraries and sequence TCR repertoires. Leukapheresis yielded between about 0.8 and 9.5 billion PBMCs per donor.

TCR CDR3 regions were amplified from genomic DNA by multiplex PCR using the deep immunoSEQ assay. For each cell subset, the extracted genomic DNA was distributed evenly across all wells of several immunoSEQ 96-well plates, and each plate served as one replicate. For unsorted PBMC, each replicate PCR was loaded with roughly 270 ng genomic DNA, equivalent to about 30,000 T cell genomes. Ten immunoSEQ deep assay plates were used to sequence unsorted PBMC genomic DNA. Purified libraries were measured with a Qubit 3.0 fluorometer, size-checked on a Bioanalyzer 2100, and measured again with the KAPA Library Quantification kit. Every immunoSEQ 96-well plate was sequenced on a separate single-read 150-cycle Illumina NextSeq 550 flow cell. The original methods were these. Because the immunoSEQ output held only junctional sequences and lacked quality scores, the filtering could not match the filtering applied to full-length reads. Sequences were annotated with PyIR, a Python wrapper for IgBLAST v1.9, and V/J genes and CDR3 were assigned using IMGT germline references. Reads were removed for weak V/J assignments (E-value above 1e-6), missing CDR3, stop codons, out-of-frame junctions, or ambiguous translated residues. V3J clonotypes were defined by identical inferred V gene, J gene, and CDR3 amino acid sequence. The percentage overlap between two repertoires was calculated by dividing the number of shared unique clonotypes by the size of the smaller repertoire. Richness of each repertoire was evaluated using RTK rarefaction, the Chao1 estimator, and Recon v2.1 estimates of unobserved clonotypes. TCRdb provides this immuneACCESS table in a form limited to in-frame rearrangements. Some clones are lacking; in checked studies, under half of them reflect an unresolved V gene, and why the rest are absent is not known. The V and J calls and the clone size are those of that table, but D and trimming were determined from the DNA. Across this sample there are more than 400,000 clones, with more than 65% seen only once. The ten largest account for 10% to 15% of the sample.

To note about this clone: Its antigen is not yet known. No quality values exist for individual bases; no much larger clone is one base distant.

The research as a whole found: The genetic and exposure-history diversity represented was limited by the small number of donors. Sampling was restricted to blood, and TCR repertoires in tissues likely differ from the TCR repertoires found in blood. Based on pairwise subsampling, the degree of clonotype sharing among donors was expected to be affected by sequencing depth.

The donors were healthy, HIV-negative adults who had no recently reported acute infections or vaccinations. Every donor was a Caucasian adult living in Nashville, Tennessee, USA. For unsorted samples, 90 million or so PBMCs were counted, and genomic DNA was extracted using the QIAamp DNA Blood Mini kit. After blood collection by leukapheresis, PBMCs were isolated using Ficoll-Histopaque density gradient centrifugation and then cryopreserved in the vapor phase of liquid nitrogen. CDR1 SNHLY and CDR2 FYNNEI were looked up in the germline V gene. The CDR3 goes from the cysteine to the phenylalanine over 14 residues. Solely the CDR3 DNA is kept, with 42 bases framed from the first base. V loses 4 bases, J loses 4 bases, and the germline ends lie 11 bases apart.

This clonotype was sampled from a woman between 40 and 50 years old in good health. Some clones in this sample may be carry-over from other donors' samples. The chain is encoded by TRBV2 joined to TRBJ2-1; the D region possibly corresponds to TRBD2 (5 bases align). The source material was PBMCs. CDR3 reads: CASSGLAYYNEQFF. The DNA sequence is given as TGTGCCAGCAGTGGGTTAGCGTATTACAATGAGCAGTTCTTC.